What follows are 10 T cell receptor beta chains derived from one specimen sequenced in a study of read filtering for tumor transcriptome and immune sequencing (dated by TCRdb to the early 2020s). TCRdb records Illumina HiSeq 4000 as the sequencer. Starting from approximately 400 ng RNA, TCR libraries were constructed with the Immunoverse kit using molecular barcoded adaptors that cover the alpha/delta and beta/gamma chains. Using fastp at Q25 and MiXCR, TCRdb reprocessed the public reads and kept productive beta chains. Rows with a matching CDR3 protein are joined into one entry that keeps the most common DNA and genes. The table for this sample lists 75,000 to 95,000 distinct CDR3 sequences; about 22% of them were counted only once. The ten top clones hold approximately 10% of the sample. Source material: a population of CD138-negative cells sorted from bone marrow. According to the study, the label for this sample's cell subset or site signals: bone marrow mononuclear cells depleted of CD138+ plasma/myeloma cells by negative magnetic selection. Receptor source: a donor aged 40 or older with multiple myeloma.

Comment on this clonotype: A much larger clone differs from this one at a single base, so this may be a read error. CDR3 in DNA: TGTGCCAGCAGCTTAAATGGGGTCCTAAGCTCTGGGGCCGACGTCCTGACTTTC. As protein: CASSLNGVLSSGADVLTF. This chain links TRBV11-1 with TRBJ2-6, with TRBD1 as a possible D gene (5 bases). CDR1 is SGHAT and CDR2 is FQDESV in the germline V gene (reference sequence). This CDR3 spans 18 amino acids. The whole variable domain, remainder taken from reference TRBV11-1 and TRBJ2-6, is EAEVAQSPRYKITEKSQAVAFWCDPISGHATLYWYRQILGQGPELLVQFQDESVVDDSQLPKDRFSAERLKGVDSTLKIQPAELGDSAMYLCASSLNGVLSSGADVLTFGAGSRLTVL.

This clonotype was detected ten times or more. CDR3 loop: CASSLAGTSHNEQFF. The CDR3 DNA follows: TGTGCCAGCAGCCTAGCCGGGACTAGTCATAACGAGCAGTTCTTC. V usage is TRBV11-3 and J usage is TRBJ2-1; 8 nucleotides align to TRBD2. Germline V gene lookup returns CDR1 SGHNT and CDR2 YENEEA. With V trimmed by 5 bases and J by 10 bases, 13 bases remained unmatched. CDR3 length: 15 amino acids.

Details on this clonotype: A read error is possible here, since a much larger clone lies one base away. The CDR3 spells CASRHTTVSYNEQFF. CDR3 bases: TGTGCCAGCAGGCATACCACCGTATCCTACAATGAGCAGTTCTTC. The J gene is TRBJ2-1, the V gene TRBV5-6; D remains unclear. The V end lost 5 bases, the J end lost 1 base, and 13 bases lay between the germline ends. The CDR3 consists of 15 residues. Germline-derived CDR1 and CDR2 are SGHDT and YYEEEE.

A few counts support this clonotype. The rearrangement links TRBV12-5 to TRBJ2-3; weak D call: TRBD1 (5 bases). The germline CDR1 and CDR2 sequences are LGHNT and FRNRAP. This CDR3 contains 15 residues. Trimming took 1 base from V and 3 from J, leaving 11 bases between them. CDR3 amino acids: CASGLGRTSTDTQYF. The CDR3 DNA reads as TGTGCTAGTGGTTTGGGAAGGACAAGTACAGATACGCAGTATTTT.

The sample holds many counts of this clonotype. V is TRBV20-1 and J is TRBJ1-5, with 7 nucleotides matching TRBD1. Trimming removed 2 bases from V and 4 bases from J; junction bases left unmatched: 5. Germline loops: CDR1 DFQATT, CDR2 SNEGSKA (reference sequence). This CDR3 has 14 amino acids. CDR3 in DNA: TGCAGTGCTAGACAACAGGGGTGGAATCAGCCCCAGCATTTT. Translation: CSARQQGWNQPQHF.

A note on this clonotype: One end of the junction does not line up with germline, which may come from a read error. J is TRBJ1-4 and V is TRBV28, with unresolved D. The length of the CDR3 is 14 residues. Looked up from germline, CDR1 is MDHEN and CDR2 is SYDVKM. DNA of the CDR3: TGTGCCGCCGTTTCCGGCGCAACTAATGAAAAACTGCTTTTT. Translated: CAAVSGATNEKLLF.

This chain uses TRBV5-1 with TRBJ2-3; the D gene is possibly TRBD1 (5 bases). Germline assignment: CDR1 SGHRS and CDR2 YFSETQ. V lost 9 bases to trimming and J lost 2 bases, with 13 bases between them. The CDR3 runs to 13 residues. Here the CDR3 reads CATATVPTDTQYF. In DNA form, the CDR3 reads TGCGCCACCGCGACAGTCCCCACAGATACGCAGTATTTT.

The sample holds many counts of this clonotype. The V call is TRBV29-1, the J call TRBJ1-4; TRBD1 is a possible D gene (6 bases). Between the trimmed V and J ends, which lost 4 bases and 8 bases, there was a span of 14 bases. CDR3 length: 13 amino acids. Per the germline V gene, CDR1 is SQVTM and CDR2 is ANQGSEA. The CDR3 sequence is CSVVYRVGEKLFF. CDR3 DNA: TGCAGCGTTGTATACAGGGTCGGAGAAAAACTGTTTTTT.

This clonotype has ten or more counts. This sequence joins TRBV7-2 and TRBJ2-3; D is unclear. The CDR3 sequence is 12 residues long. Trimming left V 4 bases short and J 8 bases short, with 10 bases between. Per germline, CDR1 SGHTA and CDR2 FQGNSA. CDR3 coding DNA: TGTGCCAGCAGCTCCCCAGGTAGTACGCAGTATTTT. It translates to CASSSPGSTQYF. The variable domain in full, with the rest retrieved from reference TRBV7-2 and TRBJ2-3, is GAGVSQSPSNKVTEKGKDVELRCDPISGHTALYWYRQSLGQGLEFLIYFQGNSAPDKSGLPSDRFSAERTGGSVSTLTIQRTQQEDSAVYLCASSSPGSTQYFGPGTRLTVL.

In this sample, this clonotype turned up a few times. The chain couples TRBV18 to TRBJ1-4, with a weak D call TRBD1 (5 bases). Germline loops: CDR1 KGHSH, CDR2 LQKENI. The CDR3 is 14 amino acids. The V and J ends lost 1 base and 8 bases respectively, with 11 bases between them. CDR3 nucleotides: TGTGCCAGCTCACCACAATCAGGGCGAGAAAAACTGTTTTTT. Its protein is CASSPQSGREKLFF.